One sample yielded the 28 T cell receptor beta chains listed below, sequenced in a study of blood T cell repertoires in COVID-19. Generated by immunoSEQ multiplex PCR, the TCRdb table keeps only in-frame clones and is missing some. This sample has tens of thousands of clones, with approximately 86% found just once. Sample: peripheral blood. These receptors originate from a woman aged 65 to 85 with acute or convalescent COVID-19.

The CDR3 spells CASSQAQGPDTIYF. CDR3 sequence (DNA): TGTGCCAGCAGCCAGGCACAGGGGCCGGACACCATATATTTT. The V gene is TRBV3-1 (or the pseudogene TRBV3-2), the J gene TRBJ1-3; 7 bases line up with TRBD1. The germline V gene encodes CDR1 LGHDT and CDR2 YNNKEL (reference sequence). The V gene end was trimmed by 3 bases and the J gene end by 8 bases; junction bases not matched to a gene: 7. The CDR3 has 14 residues.

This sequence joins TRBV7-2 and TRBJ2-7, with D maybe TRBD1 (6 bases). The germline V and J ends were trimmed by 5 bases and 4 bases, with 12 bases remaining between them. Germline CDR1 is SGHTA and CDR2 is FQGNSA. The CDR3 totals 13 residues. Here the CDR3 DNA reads TGTGCCAGCAGCACTGAGAGGGGGTACGAGCAGTACTTC. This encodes CASSTERGYEQYF.

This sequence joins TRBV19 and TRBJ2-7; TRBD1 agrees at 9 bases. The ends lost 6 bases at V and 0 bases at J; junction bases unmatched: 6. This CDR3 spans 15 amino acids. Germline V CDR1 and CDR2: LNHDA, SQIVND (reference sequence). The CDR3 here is CASSQDRGYSYEQYF. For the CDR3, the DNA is TGTGCCAGTAGCCAGGACAGGGGCTACTCCTACGAGCAGTACTTC.

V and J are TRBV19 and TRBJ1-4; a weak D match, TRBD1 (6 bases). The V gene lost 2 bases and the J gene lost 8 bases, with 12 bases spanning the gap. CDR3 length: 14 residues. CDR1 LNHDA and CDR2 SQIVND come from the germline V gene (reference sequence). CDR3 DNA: TGTGCCAGTAGTATACGCAGGGGAGAGGAAAAACTGTTTTTT. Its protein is CASSIRRGEEKLFF.

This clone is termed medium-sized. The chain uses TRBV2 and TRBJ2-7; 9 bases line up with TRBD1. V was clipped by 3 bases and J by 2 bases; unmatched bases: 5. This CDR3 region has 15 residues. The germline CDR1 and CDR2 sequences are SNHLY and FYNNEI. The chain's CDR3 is CASSDRDRAPYEQYF. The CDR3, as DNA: TGTGCCAGCAGTGATAGGGACAGGGCCCCCTACGAGCAGTACTTC. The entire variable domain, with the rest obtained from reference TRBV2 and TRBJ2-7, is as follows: EPEVTQTPSHQVTQMGQEVILRCVPISNHLYFYWYRQILGQKVEFLVSFYNNEISEKSEIFDDQFSVERPDGSNFTLKIRSTKLEDSAMYFCASSDRDRAPYEQYFGPGTRLTVT.

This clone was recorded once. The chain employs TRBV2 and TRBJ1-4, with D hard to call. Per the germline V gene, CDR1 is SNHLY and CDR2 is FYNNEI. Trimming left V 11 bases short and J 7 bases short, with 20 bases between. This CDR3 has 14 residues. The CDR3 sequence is CASFVPGSPEKLFF. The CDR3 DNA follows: TGTGCCTCCTTCGTGCCCGGGAGCCCTGAAAAACTGTTTTTT.

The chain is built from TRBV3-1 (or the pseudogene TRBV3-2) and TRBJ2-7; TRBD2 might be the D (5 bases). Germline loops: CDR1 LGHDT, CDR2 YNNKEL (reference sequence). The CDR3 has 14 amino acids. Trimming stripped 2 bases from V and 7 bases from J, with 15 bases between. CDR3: CASSQIQRPGEQYF. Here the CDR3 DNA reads TGTGCCAGCAGCCAAATCCAGCGACCGGGGGAGCAGTACTTC.

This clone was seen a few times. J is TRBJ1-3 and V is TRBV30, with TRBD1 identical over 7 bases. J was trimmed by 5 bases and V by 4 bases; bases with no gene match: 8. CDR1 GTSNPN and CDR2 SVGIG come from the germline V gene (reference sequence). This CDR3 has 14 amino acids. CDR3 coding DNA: TGTGCCTGGAACATCGACAGGGCTAGAAACACCATATATTTT. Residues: CAWNIDRARNTIYF.

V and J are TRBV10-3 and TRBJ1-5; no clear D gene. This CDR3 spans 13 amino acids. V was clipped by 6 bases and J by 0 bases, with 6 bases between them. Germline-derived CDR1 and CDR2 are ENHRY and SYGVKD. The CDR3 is CAIRLNSNQPQHF. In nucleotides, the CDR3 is TGTGCCATCAGATTAAATAGCAATCAGCCCCAGCATTTT.

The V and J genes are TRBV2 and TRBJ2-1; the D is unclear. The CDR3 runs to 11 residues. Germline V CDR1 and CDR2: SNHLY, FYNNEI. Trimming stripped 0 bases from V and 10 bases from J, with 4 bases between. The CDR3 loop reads CASSEAPEQFF. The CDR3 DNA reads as TGTGCCAGCAGTGAAGCCCCAGAGCAGTTCTTC.

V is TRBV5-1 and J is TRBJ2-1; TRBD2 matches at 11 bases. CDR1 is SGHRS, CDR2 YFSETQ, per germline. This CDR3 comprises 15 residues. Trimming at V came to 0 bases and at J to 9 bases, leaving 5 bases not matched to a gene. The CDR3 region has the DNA TGCGCCAGCAGCTTGGGACTAGCGGGATGGGGTGAGCAGTTCTTC. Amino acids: CASSLGLAGWGEQFF.

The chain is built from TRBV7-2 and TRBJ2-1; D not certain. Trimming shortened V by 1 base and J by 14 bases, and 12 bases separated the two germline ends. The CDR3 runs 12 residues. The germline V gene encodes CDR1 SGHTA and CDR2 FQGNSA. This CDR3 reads CASSLVSGLEFF. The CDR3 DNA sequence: TGTGCCAGCAGCTTAGTGTCTGGCCTTGAGTTCTTC.

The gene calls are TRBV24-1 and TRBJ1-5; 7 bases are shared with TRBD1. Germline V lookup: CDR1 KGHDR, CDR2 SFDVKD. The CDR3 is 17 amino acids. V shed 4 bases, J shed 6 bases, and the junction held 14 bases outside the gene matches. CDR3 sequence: CATSETMTGRTGQPQHF. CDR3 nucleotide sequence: TGTGCCACCAGTGAGACCATGACAGGGCGCACGGGTCAGCCCCAGCATTTT.

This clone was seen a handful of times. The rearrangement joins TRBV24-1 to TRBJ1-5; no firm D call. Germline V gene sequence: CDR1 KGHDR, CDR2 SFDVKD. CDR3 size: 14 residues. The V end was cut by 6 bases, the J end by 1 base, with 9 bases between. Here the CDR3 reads CATSLAQSNQPQHF. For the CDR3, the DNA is TGTGCCACCAGTCTCGCACAGAGCAATCAGCCCCAGCATTTT.

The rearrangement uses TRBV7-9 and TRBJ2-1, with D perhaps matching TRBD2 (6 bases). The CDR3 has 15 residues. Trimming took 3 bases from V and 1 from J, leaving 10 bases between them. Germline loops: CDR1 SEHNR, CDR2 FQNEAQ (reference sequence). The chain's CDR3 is CASSFPGASYNEQFF. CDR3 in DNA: TGTGCCAGCAGCTTCCCGGGAGCGTCCTACAATGAGCAGTTCTTC.

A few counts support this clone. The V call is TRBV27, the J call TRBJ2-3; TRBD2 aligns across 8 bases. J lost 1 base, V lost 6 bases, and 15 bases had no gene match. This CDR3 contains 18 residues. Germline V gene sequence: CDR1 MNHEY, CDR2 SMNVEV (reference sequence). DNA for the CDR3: TGTGCCAGCAGCCGGGGACTAGTTCCTCTATCAGGCACAGATACGCAGTATTTT. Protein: CASSRGLVPLSGTDTQYF.

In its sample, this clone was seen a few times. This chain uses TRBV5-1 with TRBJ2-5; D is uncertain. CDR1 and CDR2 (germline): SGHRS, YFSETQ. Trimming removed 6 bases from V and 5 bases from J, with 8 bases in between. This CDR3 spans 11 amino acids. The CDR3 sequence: CASNLGETQYF. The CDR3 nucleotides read TGCGCCAGCAACCTCGGGGAGACCCAGTACTTC.

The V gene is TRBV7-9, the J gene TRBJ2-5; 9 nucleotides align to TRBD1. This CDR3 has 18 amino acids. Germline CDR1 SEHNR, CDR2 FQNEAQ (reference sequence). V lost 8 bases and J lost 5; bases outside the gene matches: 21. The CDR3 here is CASRPPLSSGTGHETQYF. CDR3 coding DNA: TGTGCCAGCCGTCCCCCCCTCTCTTCCGGGACAGGGCACGAGACCCAGTACTTC.

CDR3 coding DNA: TGTGCCAGCAGAAGATCAGGGGAATACGAGCAGTACTTC. It yields the protein CASRRSGEYEQYF. The V gene is TRBV28, the J gene TRBJ2-7, with D possibly being TRBD1 (6 bases). CDR3 length: 13 amino acids. CDR1 is MDHEN, CDR2 SYDVKM, per germline. Trimming cost V 6 bases and J 4 bases, with 13 bases left between them.

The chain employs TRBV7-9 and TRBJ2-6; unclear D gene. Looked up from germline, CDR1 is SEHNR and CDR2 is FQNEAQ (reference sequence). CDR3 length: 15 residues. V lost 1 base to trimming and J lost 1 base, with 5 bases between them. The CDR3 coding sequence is TGTGCCAGCAGCTTAGTCCAGTCTGGGGCCAACGTCCTGACTTTC. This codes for CASSLVQSGANVLTF.

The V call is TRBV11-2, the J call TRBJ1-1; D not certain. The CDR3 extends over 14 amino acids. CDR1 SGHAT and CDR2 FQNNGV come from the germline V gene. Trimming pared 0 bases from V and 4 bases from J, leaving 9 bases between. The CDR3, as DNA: TGTGCCAGCAGCTTAGACGCCCCGAGCACTGAAGCTTTCTTT. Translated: CASSLDAPSTEAFF.

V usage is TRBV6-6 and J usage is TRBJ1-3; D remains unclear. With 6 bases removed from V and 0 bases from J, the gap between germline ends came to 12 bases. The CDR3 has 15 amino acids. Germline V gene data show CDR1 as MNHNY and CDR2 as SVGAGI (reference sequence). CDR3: CASSGEPISGNTIYF. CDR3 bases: TGTGCCAGCAGCGGGGAACCCATCTCTGGAAACACCATATATTTT.

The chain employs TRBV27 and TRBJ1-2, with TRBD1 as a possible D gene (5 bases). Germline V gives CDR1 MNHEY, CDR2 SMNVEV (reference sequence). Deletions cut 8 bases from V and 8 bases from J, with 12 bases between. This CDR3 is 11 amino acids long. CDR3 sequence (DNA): TGTGCCAGCCGTGCAAGGGGCGGCTACACCTTC. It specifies CASRARGGYTF.

CDR3 DNA: TGTGCCACCAGTGCCCAGACAGGGGATGGGGCCAACTATGGCTACACCTTC. Its protein product is CATSAQTGDGANYGYTF. The chain is built from TRBV24-1 and TRBJ1-2; TRBD1 matches at 8 bases. V gave up 5 bases and J gave up 2 bases; unmatched junction bases: 12. This CDR3 has 17 residues. CDR1 is KGHDR and CDR2 is SFDVKD in the germline V gene.

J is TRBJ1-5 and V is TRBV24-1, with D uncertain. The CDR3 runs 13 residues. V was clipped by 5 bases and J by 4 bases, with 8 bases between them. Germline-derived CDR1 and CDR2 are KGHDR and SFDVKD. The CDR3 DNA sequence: TGTGCCACCAGTGGGCTAGGAAATCAGCCCCAGCATTTT. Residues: CATSGLGNQPQHF.

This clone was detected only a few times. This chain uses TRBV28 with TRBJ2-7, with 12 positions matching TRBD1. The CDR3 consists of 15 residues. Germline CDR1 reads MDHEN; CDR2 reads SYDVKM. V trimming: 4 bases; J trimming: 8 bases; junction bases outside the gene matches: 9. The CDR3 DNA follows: TGTGCCAGCAGTTCGGGCGGGACAGGGGGCCAGCAGCAGTACTTC. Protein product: CASSSGGTGGQQQYF.

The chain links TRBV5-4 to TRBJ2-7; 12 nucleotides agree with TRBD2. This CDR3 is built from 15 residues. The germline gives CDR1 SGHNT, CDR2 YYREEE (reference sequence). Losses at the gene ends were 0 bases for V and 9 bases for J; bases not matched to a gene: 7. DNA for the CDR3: TGTGCCAGCAGCTTGGGAAGACTAGCGGGAGAGTGGCAGTACTTC. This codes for CASSLGRLAGEWQYF. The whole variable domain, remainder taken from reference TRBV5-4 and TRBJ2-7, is ETGVTQSPTHLIKTRGQQVTLRCSSQSGHNTVSWYQQALGQGPQFIFQYYREEENGRGNFPPRFSGLQFPNYSSELNVNALELDDSALYLCASSLGRLAGEWQYFGPGTRLTVT.

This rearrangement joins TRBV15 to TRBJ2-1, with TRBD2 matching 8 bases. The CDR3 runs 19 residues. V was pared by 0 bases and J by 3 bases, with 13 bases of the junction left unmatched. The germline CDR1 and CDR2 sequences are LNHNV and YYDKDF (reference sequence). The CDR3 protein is CATSRDISGMGLGYNEQFF. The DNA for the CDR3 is TGTGCCACCAGCAGAGATATTAGCGGGATGGGATTGGGCTACAATGAGCAGTTCTTC.